This T cell receptor (beta chain) stems from a study of T-cell memory formation after mild COVID-19. Study results and limitations: The second-wave clones peaking on day 37 were not confirmed as SARS-CoV-2-specific.

Trimming stripped 4 bases from V and 7 bases from J, with 11 bases between. The CDR3 is 12 amino acids. Sample barcodes and UMIs were carried by the TCR alpha and TCR beta cDNA libraries that 5'RACE generated with constant-segment primers. TCRdb analysed the 5' RACE reads with MiXCR anew, one entry per CDR3 protein. The data contain 350,000 to 500,000 distinct CDR3 sequences, about a sixth of them singletons. This clonotype was counted ten times or more. Its antigen is unknown. The rearrangement uses TRBV12-3 or TRBV12-4 and TRBJ2-7; possibly TRBD2 for D (6 bases). The TCR comes from a man in his late teens or twenties who had mild COVID-19 (a few samples of this study predate the infection). Cell type and time point are not known. The specimen was PBMCs or a T cell subset sorted from them (not recorded which). The CDR3 DNA is TGTGCCAGCAGTTACGGGGGTGGGGAGCAGTACTTC. It codes for CASSYGGGEQYF.